Many counts were recorded for the clone carrying this T cell receptor (beta chain). The target antigen is unknown. The data are from a study of molecular identifiers for immune sequencing clone quantification. The CDR3 length is 16 residues. J gave up 0 bases and V 1 base, and 4 bases lay outside the gene matches. Germline assignment: CDR1 SGHTA and CDR2 FQGNSA. It was with previously described methods and listed TCR primers that bulk TCR libraries were made. TCRdb itself ran the PCR reads through MiXCR, one entry per CDR3 protein. Of 300,000 to 350,000 distinct CDR3 sequences listed, about 20% were seen once; the top ten hold roughly 0.8%. Researchers sorted naive CD8 T cells as cells that were CD8+CD4-CCR7+CD45RA+. Study-wide findings and caveats: Identical barcode-sharing TCR molecules could lead to underestimated sizes for highly expanded clones. Clones carrying above 20 RNA copies accounted for over 99% of effector molecules, under 1% in naive cells.

The source material was naive CD8+ T cells from blood, with Jurkat cell RNA spiked in. Subset defined: FACS-sorted CD8+CD4-CCR7+CD45RA+ naive T cells. The chain joins TRBV7-2 to TRBJ2-3; TRBD2 agrees at 7 bases. This sequence originates from a human donor in good health. Some libraries in this study had Jurkat cell RNA spiked in. CDR3 protein: CASSLGPSGSTDTQYF. As DNA, the CDR3 is TGTGCCAGCAGCTTAGGCCCTAGCGGTAGCACAGATACGCAGTATTTT.